What follows are 26 T cell receptor beta chains derived from one specimen sequenced in a study of T cell responses to AZD1222 COVID-19 vaccine (dated by TCRdb to about 2021). The sample's time point label, decoded: about 28 days (+/-7) after the second vaccine dose. The protocol used for the library was the immunoSEQ multiplex PCR assay. TCRdb retrieved this table from immuneACCESS and kept in-frame rearrangements only. Not all clones are present; in checked studies, unresolved V genes account for under half, and no reason is known for the remainder. The sample table lists tens of thousands of clones, about 88% of them with a count of one. The top ten constitute around 2.7% of the sample. The sequenced sample was peripheral blood, obtained 28 days after the second AZD1222 dose. These receptors were taken from an adult who received the AZD1222 COVID-19 vaccine.

The CDR3 sequence is CSVEGSGHYNEQFF. CDR3 sequence (DNA): TGCAGCGTTGAGGGGAGCGGACACTACAATGAGCAGTTCTTC. V is TRBV29-1 and J is TRBJ2-1; D assignment may be TRBD1 or TRBD2 (5 bases each). This CDR3 contains 14 residues. The germline V gene encodes CDR1 SQVTM and CDR2 ANQGSEA. V lost 3 bases and J 3 bases, leaving 12 bases between the germline ends.

This clone was counted between two and nine times. The chain uses TRBV12-3 or TRBV12-4 and TRBJ1-1; tentative D call: TRBD1 (6 bases). The CDR3 extends over 13 amino acids. V shed 5 bases and J shed 3 bases, with 10 bases lying between them. CDR3 in amino acids: CASSLSGDTEAFF. In nucleotides, the CDR3 is TGTGCCAGCAGTCTTTCAGGGGACACTGAAGCTTTCTTT.

V is TRBV29-1 and J is TRBJ1-1; D may be TRBD1 (6 bases). The CDR3 runs 16 residues. Per germline, CDR1 SQVTM and CDR2 ANQGSEA. The V end was cut by 7 bases, the J end by 0 bases, with 21 bases between. The CDR3 nucleotides read TGCAGCGCCTCGGACAGTCCTTCGTTCATGAACACTGAAGCTTTCTTT. Translated: CSASDSPSFMNTEAFF. Full variable domain (rest looked up from reference TRBV29-1 and TRBJ1-1): SAVISQKPSRDICQRGTSLTIQCQVDSQVTMMFWYRQQPGQSLTLIATANQGSEATYESGFVIDKFPISRPNLTFSTLTVSNMSPEDSSIYLCSASDSPSFMNTEAFFGQGTRLTVV.

The genes are TRBV4-3 and TRBJ2-2, with D hard to call. This CDR3 has 12 residues. The germline V gene encodes CDR1 LGHNA and CDR2 YSLEER. Trimming left V 7 bases short and J 2 bases short, with 5 bases between. As DNA, the CDR3 is TGCGCCAGCAAAGCCAACACCGGGGAGCTGTTTTTT. This sequence encodes CASKANTGELFF.

The V and J genes are TRBV7-9 and TRBJ1-6; D uncertain. Trimming stripped 5 bases from V and 10 bases from J, with 12 bases between. Germline V gives CDR1 SEHNR, CDR2 FQNEAQ (reference sequence). This CDR3 is built from 13 residues. DNA for the CDR3: TGTGCCAGCAGCCCAGCTATTGGATCACCCCTCCACTTT. Protein sequence: CASSPAIGSPLHF. The full variable domain, completed using reference TRBV7-9 and TRBJ1-6, is DTGVSQNPRHKITKRGQNVTFRCDPISEHNRLYWYRQTLGQGPEFLTYFQNEAQLEKSRLLSDRFSAERPKGSFSTLEIQRTEQGDSAMYLCASSPAIGSPLHFGNGTRLTVT.

This clone was seen a single time. V gene TRBV5-1 combines with J gene TRBJ2-1; perhaps TRBD2 as D (6 bases). CDR1 and CDR2 from the germline V gene are SGHRS and YFSETQ. The CDR3 sequence is 15 residues long. V lost 2 bases and J lost 2, with 11 bases in between. The CDR3 region is CASSLIRGTYNEQFF. CDR3 nucleotide sequence: TGCGCCAGCAGCTTAATTCGGGGGACCTACAATGAGCAGTTCTTC.

This chain uses TRBV5-6 with TRBJ2-5, with D perhaps TRBD2 (7 bases). CDR1 and CDR2 from the germline V gene are SGHDT and YYEEEE. This CDR3 comprises 13 residues. V was cut by 5 bases and J by 5 bases, with 13 bases left in between. The CDR3 loop reads CASRGGPQETQYF. DNA for the CDR3: TGTGCCAGCAGGGGGGGGCCTCAGGAGACCCAGTACTTC.

The chain combines TRBV5-1 with TRBJ1-1; 10 bases are a match to TRBD1. V lost 5 bases and J lost 2; bases outside the gene matches: 12. Per germline, CDR1 SGHRS and CDR2 YFSETQ. This CDR3 spans 17 amino acids. In DNA form, the CDR3 reads TGCGCCAGCAGGTCATTTGGGACAGGGGCCTCCAACACTGAAGCTTTCTTT. Its protein product is CASRSFGTGASNTEAFF.

The count of this clone is one. The chain recombines TRBV5-1 with TRBJ2-6; possibly TRBD1 for D (6 bases). This CDR3 is built from 17 residues. The germline V gene has CDR1 SGHRS and CDR2 YFSETQ. Trimming left V 0 bases short and J 2 bases short, with 12 bases between. CDR3 protein: CASSLARGTPGANVLTF. The CDR3 DNA follows: TGCGCCAGCAGCTTGGCCAGGGGTACTCCTGGGGCCAACGTCCTGACTTTC.

The V and J genes are TRBV6-6 and TRBJ1-1; D might be TRBD1 (5 bases). Germline CDR1 is MNHNY and CDR2 is SVGAGI (reference sequence). Trimming left V 2 bases short and J 3 bases short, with 7 bases between. CDR3 length: 13 residues. The CDR3 nucleotides are TGTGCCAGCAGTTACCGACAGTACACTGAAGCTTTCTTT. Protein: CASSYRQYTEAFF.

The chain is built from TRBV9 and TRBJ1-2, with D unclear. V lost 0 bases and J 8 bases, leaving 11 bases between the germline ends. Germline V CDR1 and CDR2: SGDLS, YYNGEE. This CDR3 spans 13 amino acids. The CDR3 protein is CASSVAAGGGYTF. As DNA, the CDR3 is TGTGCCAGCAGCGTAGCCGCGGGTGGGGGCTACACCTTC.

The chain uses TRBV4-3 and TRBJ1-3; D gene ambiguous. The V gene lost 5 bases and the J gene lost 2 bases, with 13 bases spanning the gap. The germline V gene encodes CDR1 LGHNA and CDR2 YSLEER. CDR3 length: 15 residues. In DNA, the CDR3 is TGCGCCAGCAGCACCGCCTGGCCTACTGGAAACACCATATATTTT. Translating gives CASSTAWPTGNTIYF.

V gene TRBV7-2 combines with J gene TRBJ2-5; D is possibly TRBD2 (5 bases). The CDR3 consists of 13 residues. The V end lost 5 bases, the J end lost 2 bases, and 9 bases lay between the germline ends. Per germline, CDR1 SGHTA and CDR2 FQGNSA. In DNA form, the CDR3 reads TGTGCCAGCAGCATCGGGAAACAAGAGACCCAGTACTTC. As protein: CASSIGKQETQYF.

The chain couples TRBV5-6 to TRBJ2-1; D may be TRBD1 or TRBD2 (6 bases each). The ends were cut back, 4 bases at V and 6 bases at J, with 17 bases in the middle. There are 15 residues in the CDR3. Germline V lookup: CDR1 SGHDT, CDR2 YYEEEE. The CDR3 DNA reads as TGTGCCAGCAGCCCCCGGCTAGGAGGGGGCAATGAGCAGTTCTTC. Residues: CASSPRLGGGNEQFF.

The genes are TRBV4-1 and TRBJ1-2; D remains unclear. Looked up from germline, CDR1 is MGHRA and CDR2 is YSYEKL. The CDR3 runs to 15 residues. V lost 0 bases, J lost 4 bases, and 12 bases lay in between. The CDR3 coding sequence is TGCGCCAGCAGCCAAGATATCCGAACAGTCTATGGCTACACCTTC. The encoded protein is CASSQDIRTVYGYTF.

The chain has TRBV7-9 and TRBJ2-5; D not resolved. The CDR3 loop spans 14 amino acids. Germline V gene sequence: CDR1 SEHNR, CDR2 FQNEAQ (reference sequence). The V gene lost 1 base and the J gene lost 10 bases, with 16 bases spanning the gap. The chain's CDR3 is CASSLGAQGIGQYF. In DNA form, the CDR3 reads TGTGCCAGCAGCTTAGGTGCACAAGGGATTGGCCAGTACTTC. The full variable domain, with the rest looked up from reference TRBV7-9 and TRBJ2-5, is DTGVSQNPRHKITKRGQNVTFRCDPISEHNRLYWYRQTLGQGPEFLTYFQNEAQLEKSRLLSDRFSAERPKGSFSTLEIQRTEQGDSAMYLCASSLGAQGIGQYFGPGTRLLVL.

This clone was observed a single time. This rearrangement joins TRBV5-1 to TRBJ2-5; TRBD1 matches 9 bases. The V gene end was trimmed by 4 bases and the J gene end by 8 bases; junction bases not matched to a gene: 12. This CDR3 comprises 15 residues. CDR1 is SGHRS, CDR2 YFSETQ, per germline. This chain's CDR3 is CASSDWTGDETTQYF. CDR3 sequence (DNA): TGCGCCAGCAGCGACTGGACAGGGGATGAAACAACCCAGTACTTC. Based on the CDR3 plus reference TRBV5-1 and TRBJ2-5, the full variable domain is KAGVTQTPRYLIKTRGQQVTLSCSPISGHRSVSWYQQTPGQGLQFLFEYFSETQRNKGNFPGRFSGRQFSNSRSEMNVSTLELGDSALYLCASSDWTGDETTQYFGPGTRLLVL.

The V call is TRBV6-4, the J call TRBJ2-2; 8 positions match TRBD2. V trimming: 5 bases; J trimming: 3 bases; junction bases outside the gene matches: 2. This CDR3 comprises 14 residues. The germline V gene has CDR1 MRHNA and CDR2 SNTAGT. The chain's CDR3 is CASSQRGYTGELFF. In DNA, the CDR3 is TGTGCCAGCAGTCAGCGGGGGTACACCGGGGAGCTGTTTTTT.

The chain uses TRBV25-1 and TRBJ1-5, with a weak D call TRBD1 (5 bases). The length of the CDR3 is 15 residues. Germline V gene data show CDR1 as MGHDK and CDR2 as SYGVNS. V lost 8 bases and J lost 4, with 18 bases in between. The CDR3 loop reads CASGLSNRKNQPQHF. The DNA for the CDR3 is TGTGCCAGCGGCCTCTCTAACAGGAAAAATCAGCCCCAGCATTTT.

This chain joins TRBV7-9 and TRBJ1-2, with 7 bases that match TRBD1. The CDR3 runs 15 residues. Germline CDR1 and CDR2: SEHNR and FQNEAQ (reference sequence). V trimming: 4 bases; J trimming: 3 bases; junction bases outside the gene matches: 8. The CDR3 DNA reads as TGTGCCAGCAGCTCCTCGGACCAGGGGGACTATGGCTACACCTTC. It is translated as CASSSSDQGDYGYTF. Using reference TRBV7-9 and TRBJ1-2 for the parts outside the CDR3, the full variable domain is DTGVSQNPRHKITKRGQNVTFRCDPISEHNRLYWYRQTLGQGPEFLTYFQNEAQLEKSRLLSDRFSAERPKGSFSTLEIQRTEQGDSAMYLCASSSSDQGDYGYTFGSGTRLTVV.

The CDR3, as DNA: TGTGCCAGCAGCGTAGCCCGGGGCACTAATGAAAAACTGTTTTTT. Translated, it gives CASSVARGTNEKLFF. The chain has TRBV9 and TRBJ1-4; possibly TRBD1 for D (5 bases). V lost 0 bases and J 2 bases, leaving 8 bases between the germline ends. The CDR3 is made up of 15 amino acids. Germline V CDR1 and CDR2: SGDLS, YYNGEE.

J is TRBJ2-7 and V is TRBV7-3; D might be TRBD2 (6 bases). Trimming took 2 bases from V and 6 from J, leaving 17 bases between them. Per the germline V gene, CDR1 is SGHTA and CDR2 is FQGTGA. The CDR3 consists of 15 residues. The CDR3 DNA reads as TGTGCCAGCAGCTTATCTCAACCATACGGGGGCGAGCAGTACTTC. Its protein product is CASSLSQPYGGEQYF.

The rearrangement links TRBV9 to TRBJ1-3; weak D call: TRBD1 (6 bases). Trimming cost V 5 bases and J 4 bases, with 19 bases left between them. Germline V gene data show CDR1 as SGDLS and CDR2 as YYNGEE. The CDR3 runs 16 residues. CDR3 bases: TGTGCCAGCAGTATTAGCTACAGGGCCGAAGGAAACACCATATATTTT. Its protein product is CASSISYRAEGNTIYF.

V is TRBV7-2 and J is TRBJ2-1, with a tentative D call TRBD1 (5 bases). Germline assignment: CDR1 SGHTA and CDR2 FQGNSA. V was trimmed by 1 base and J by 4 bases, leaving 5 bases between them. The CDR3 contains 13 residues. DNA for the CDR3: TGTGCCAGCAGCTTAGGACAGTACAATGAGCAGTTCTTC. Its protein product is CASSLGQYNEQFF.

This clone is classed as medium-sized. The V and J genes are TRBV27 and TRBJ1-2; D is unresolved. In germline, CDR1 is MNHEY, CDR2 SMNVEV (reference sequence). The V end lost 5 bases, the J end lost 2 bases, and 9 bases lay between the germline ends. The CDR3 runs to 13 residues. CDR3 in amino acids: CASSQHGNYGYTF. In DNA form, the CDR3 reads TGTGCCAGCAGTCAACACGGGAACTATGGCTACACCTTC.

In DNA form, the CDR3 reads TGTGCCAGCTCACCATCGTCCAACAGGGTCAGCGAGCAGTACTTC. It specifies CASSPSSNRVSEQYF. V is TRBV18 and J is TRBJ2-7; D might be TRBD1 (6 bases). V was cut by 2 bases and J by 6 bases, with 17 bases left in between. Germline CDR1 KGHSH, CDR2 LQKENI. CDR3 size: 15 residues.